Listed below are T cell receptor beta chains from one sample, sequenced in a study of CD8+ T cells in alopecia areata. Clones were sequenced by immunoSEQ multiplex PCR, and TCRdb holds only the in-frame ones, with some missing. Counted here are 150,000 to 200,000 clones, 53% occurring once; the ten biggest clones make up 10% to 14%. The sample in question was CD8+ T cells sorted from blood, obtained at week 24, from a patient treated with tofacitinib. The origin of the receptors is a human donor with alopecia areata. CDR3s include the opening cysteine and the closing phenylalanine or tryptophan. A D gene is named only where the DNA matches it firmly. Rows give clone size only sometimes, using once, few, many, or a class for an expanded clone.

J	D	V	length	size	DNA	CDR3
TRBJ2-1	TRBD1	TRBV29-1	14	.	TGCAGCGGAACTACTGGACAGGCTTACAATGAGCAGTTCTTC	CSGTTGQAYNEQFF
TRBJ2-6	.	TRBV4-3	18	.	TGCGCCAGCAGCCAAGGGGCCGGGGGTAACTCTGGGGCCAACGTCCTGACTTTC	CASSQGAGGNSGANVLTF
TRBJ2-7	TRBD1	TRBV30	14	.	TGTGCCTGGAGTCATGGGACAGGGGACTACGAGCAGTACTTC	CAWSHGTGDYEQYF
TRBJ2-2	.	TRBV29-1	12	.	TGCAGCGTTGAAGGTAACACCGGGGAGCTGTTTTTT	CSVEGNTGELFF
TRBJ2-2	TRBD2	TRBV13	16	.	TGTGCCAGCAGCTTAGTACTAGCGGGAAGCACCGGGGAGCTGTTTTTT	CASSLVLAGSTGELFF
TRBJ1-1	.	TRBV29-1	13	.	TGCAGCGTTGAAGACGTAACAGGTGCTGAAGCTTTCTTT	CSVEDVTGAEAFF
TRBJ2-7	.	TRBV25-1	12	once	TGTGCCAGCAGTGAAGACCCAGACGAGCAGTACTTC	CASSEDPDEQYF
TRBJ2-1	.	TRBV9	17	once	TGTGCCAGCAGCTTGGGCCTTAGCGACGAGAGGGACAATGAGCAGTTCTTC	CASSLGLSDERDNEQFF
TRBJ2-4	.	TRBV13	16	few	TGTGCCAGCAGCTTAGAGGGCAGCTTAGCCAAAAACATTCAGTACTTC	CASSLEGSLAKNIQYF
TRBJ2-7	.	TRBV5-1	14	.	TGCGCCAGCAGCTTGGTATCGCAGACCTACGAGCAGTACTTC	CASSLVSQTYEQYF
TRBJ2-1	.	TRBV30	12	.	TGTGCCTGGAGTGTTAGAGGCGGGGAGCAGTTCTTC	CAWSVRGGEQFF
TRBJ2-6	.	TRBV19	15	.	TGTGCCAGTAGTATACAGGGATCTGGGGCCAACGTCCTGACTTTC	CASSIQGSGANVLTF
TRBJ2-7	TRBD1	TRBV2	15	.	TGTGCCAGCAGTGAGCTACAGGGGGATTCCTACGAGCAGTACTTC	CASSELQGDSYEQYF
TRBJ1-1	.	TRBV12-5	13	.	TGTGCTAGTGCTCTCGAAGGGGGGACTGAAGCTTTCTTT	CASALEGGTEAFF
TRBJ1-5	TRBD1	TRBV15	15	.	TGTGCCACCAGCGTTCAGGGGGCCGGCGGGCAGCCCCAGCATTTT	CATSVQGAGGQPQHF
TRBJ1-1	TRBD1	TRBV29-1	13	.	TGCAGCTTTTACCGGACAGGTGGGACTGAAGCTTTCTTT	CSFYRTGGTEAFF
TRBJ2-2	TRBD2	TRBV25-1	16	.	TGTGCCAGCATATCCGGGACTAGCGAGTACACCGGGGAGCTGTTTTTT	CASISGTSEYTGELFF
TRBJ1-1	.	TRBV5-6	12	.	TGTGCCAGCAGCTTGGGGTTGACTGAAGCTTTCTTT	CASSLGLTEAFF
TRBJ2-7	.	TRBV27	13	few	TGTGCCAGCAGGCGGGACGGCACCTACGAGCAGTACTTC	CASRRDGTYEQYF
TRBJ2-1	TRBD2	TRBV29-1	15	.	TGCAGCGTTGAAGATCTACGCGGGGGGGCCGATGAGCAGTTCTTC	CSVEDLRGGADEQFF
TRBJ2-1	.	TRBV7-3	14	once	TGTGCCAGCAGCTTAACCCTAGCCGGCAATGAGCAGTTCTTC	CASSLTLAGNEQFF
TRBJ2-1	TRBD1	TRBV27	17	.	TGTGCCAGCAGTTCCCCTTCTTGGGACAGGGGTAGAAATGAGCAGTTCTTC	CASSSPSWDRGRNEQFF
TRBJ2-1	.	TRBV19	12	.	TGTGCCAGTAGTATGTACCCGGACGAGCAGTTCTTC	CASSMYPDEQFF
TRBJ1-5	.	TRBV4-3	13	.	TGCGCCAGCAGCCAAGATACCAATCAGCCCCAGCATTTT	CASSQDTNQPQHF
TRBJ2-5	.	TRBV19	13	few	TGTGCCAGTAGTATAGACAAGGAAGAGACCCAGTACTTC	CASSIDKEETQYF
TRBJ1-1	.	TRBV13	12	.	TGTGCCAGTAGCAAAATGAACACTGAAGCTTTCTTT	CASSKMNTEAFF
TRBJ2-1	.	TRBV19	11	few	TGTGCCAGTAGTAGGGGCGATGAGCAGTTCTTC	CASSRGDEQFF
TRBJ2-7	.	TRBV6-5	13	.	TGTGCCAGCAGTTTTAATGCCGGCGCCGAGCAGTACTTC	CASSFNAGAEQYF
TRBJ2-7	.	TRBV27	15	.	TGTGCCAGCAGCCCGCGGGTGACGGGGGCCTACGAGCAGTACTTC	CASSPRVTGAYEQYF
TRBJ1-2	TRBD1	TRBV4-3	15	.	TGCGCCAGCAGCCAAGATTTTCAGGGGGACTATGGCTACACCTTC	CASSQDFQGDYGYTF
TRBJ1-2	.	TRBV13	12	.	TGTGCCAGCAGCCAGACAAACTATGGCTACACCTTC	CASSQTNYGYTF
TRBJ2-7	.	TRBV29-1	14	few	TGCAGCGTTGAAGATCGAACAGAGTCCTACGAGCAGTACTTC	CSVEDRTESYEQYF
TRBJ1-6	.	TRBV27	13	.	TGTGCCAGCAGTTTATCGGAGGGTTCACCCCTCCACTTT	CASSLSEGSPLHF
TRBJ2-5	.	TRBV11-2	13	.	TGTGCCAGCAGCTTAGATGGAGGGGCCGGTCAGTACTTC	CASSLDGGAGQYF
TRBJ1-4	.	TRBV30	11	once	TGTGCCTGGTCGGAGGGAGAAAAACTGTTTTTT	CAWSEGEKLFF
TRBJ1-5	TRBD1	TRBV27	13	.	TGTGCCAGGGGACAGGGTAAAGGGCAGCCCCAGCATTTT	CARGQGKGQPQHF
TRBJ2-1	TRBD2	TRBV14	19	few	TGTGCCAGCAGCCCCATTCCCCTTACTAGCGGGGGGGCGAGGAATGAGCAGTTCTTC	CASSPIPLTSGGARNEQFF
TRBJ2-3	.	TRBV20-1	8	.	TGCAGCCCGGATACGCAGTATTTT	CSPDTQYF
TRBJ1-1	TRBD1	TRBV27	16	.	TGTGCCAGCAGTAACCTCGGACAGGGTCGTATTATCGGAGCTTTCTTT	CASSNLGQGRIIGAFF
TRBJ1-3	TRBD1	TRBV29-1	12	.	TGCAGCGTTACCGGACAGGAGGACACCATATATTTT	CSVTGQEDTIYF
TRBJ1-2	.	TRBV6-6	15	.	TGTGCCAGCGGGCCAGGCCCTAATTCTAACTATGGCTACACCTTC	CASGPGPNSNYGYTF
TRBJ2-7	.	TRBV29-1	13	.	TGCAGCGTGCCGTCGGGGGAGACCTACGAGCAGTACTTC	CSVPSGETYEQYF
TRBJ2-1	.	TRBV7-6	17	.	TGTGCCAGCAGCTTAGCGCTAGGCAACAAAATTTACAATGAGCAGTTCTTC	CASSLALGNKIYNEQFF
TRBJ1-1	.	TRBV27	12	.	TGTGCCAGCAGTTTGGAAGGGGGTATAGCTTTCTTT	CASSLEGGIAFF
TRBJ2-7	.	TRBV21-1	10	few	TGTGCCAGCCACACCTACGAGCAGTACTTC	CASHTYEQYF
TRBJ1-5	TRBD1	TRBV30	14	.	TGTGCCTGGAGTGGAGGACAGGGTAATCAGCCCCAGCATTTT	CAWSGGQGNQPQHF
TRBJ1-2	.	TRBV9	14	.	TGTGCCAGCAGCCTCCGACTCGCTCCATATGGCTACACCTTC	CASSLRLAPYGYTF